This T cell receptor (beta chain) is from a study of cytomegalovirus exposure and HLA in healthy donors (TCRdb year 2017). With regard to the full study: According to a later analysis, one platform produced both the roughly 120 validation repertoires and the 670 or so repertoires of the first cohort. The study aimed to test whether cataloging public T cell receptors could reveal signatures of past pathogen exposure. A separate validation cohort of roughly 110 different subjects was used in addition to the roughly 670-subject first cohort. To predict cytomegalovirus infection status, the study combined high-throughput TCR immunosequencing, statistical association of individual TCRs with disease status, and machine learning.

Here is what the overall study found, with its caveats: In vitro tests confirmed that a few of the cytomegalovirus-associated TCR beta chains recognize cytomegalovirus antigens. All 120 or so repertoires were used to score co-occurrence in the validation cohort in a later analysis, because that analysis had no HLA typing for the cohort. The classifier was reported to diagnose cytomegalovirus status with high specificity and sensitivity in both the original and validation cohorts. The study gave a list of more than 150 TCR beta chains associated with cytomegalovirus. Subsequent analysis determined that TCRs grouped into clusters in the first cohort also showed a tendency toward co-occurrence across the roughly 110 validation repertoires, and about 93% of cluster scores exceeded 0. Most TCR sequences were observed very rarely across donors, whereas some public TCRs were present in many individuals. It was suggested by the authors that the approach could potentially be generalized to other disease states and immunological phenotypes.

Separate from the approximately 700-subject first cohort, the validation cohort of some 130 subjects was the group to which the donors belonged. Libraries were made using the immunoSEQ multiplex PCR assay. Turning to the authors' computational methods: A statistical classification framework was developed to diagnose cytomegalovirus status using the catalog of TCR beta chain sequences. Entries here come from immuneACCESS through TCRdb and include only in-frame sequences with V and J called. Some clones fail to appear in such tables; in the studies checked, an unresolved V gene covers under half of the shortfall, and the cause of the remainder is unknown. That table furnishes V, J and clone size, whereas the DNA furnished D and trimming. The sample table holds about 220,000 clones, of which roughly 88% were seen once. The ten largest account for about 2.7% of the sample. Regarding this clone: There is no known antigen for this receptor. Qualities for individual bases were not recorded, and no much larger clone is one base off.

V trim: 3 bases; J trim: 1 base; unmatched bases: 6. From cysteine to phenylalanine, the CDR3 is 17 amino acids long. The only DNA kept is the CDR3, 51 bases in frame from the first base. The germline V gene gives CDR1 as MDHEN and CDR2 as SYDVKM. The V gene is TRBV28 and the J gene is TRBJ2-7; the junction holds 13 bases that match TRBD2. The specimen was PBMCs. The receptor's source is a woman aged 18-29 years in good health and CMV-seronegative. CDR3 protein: CASSLEGLAGRSYEQYF. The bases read TGTGCCAGCAGTTTGGAGGGACTAGCGGGAAGATCCTACGAGCAGTACTTC.